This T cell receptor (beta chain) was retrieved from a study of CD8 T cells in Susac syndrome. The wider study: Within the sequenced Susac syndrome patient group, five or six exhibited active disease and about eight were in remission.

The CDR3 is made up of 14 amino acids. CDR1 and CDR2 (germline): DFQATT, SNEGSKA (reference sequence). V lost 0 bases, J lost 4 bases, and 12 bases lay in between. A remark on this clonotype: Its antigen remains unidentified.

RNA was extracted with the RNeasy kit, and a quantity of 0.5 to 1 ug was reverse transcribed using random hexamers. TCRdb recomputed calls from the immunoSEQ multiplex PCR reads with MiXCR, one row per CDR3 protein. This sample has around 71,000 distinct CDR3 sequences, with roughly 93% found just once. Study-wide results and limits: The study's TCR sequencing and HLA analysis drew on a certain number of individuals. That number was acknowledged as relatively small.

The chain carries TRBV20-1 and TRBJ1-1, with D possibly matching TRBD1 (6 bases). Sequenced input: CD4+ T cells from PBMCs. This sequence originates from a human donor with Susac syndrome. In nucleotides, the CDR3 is TGCAGTGCTAGAGATTCGGGGGCGCCCACTGAAGCTTTCTTT. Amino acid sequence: CSARDSGAPTEAFF.